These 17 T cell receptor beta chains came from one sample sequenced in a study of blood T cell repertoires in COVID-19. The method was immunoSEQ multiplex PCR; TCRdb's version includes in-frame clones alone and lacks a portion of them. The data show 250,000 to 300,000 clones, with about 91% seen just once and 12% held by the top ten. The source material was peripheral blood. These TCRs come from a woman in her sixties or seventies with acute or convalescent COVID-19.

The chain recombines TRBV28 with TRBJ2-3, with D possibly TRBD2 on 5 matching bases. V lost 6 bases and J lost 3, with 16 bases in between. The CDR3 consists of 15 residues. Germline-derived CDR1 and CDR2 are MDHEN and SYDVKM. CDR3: CASRRRSPLTDTQYF. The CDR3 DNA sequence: TGTGCCAGCAGGCGGAGGAGTCCGCTGACAGATACGCAGTATTTT. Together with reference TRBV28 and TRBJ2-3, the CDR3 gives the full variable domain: DVKVTQSSRYLVKRTGEKVFLECVQDMDHENMFWYRQDPGLGLRLIYFSYDVKMKEKGDIPEGYSVSREKKERFSLILESASTNQTSMYLCASRRRSPLTDTQYFGPGTRLTVL.

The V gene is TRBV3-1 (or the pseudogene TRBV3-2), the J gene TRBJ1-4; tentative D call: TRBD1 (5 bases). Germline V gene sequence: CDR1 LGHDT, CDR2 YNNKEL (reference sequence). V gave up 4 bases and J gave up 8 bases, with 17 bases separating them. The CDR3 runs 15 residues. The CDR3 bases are TGTGCCAGCAGCCGCGGGGGGTCCTATGGGGAAAAACTGTTTTTT. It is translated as CASSRGGSYGEKLFF.

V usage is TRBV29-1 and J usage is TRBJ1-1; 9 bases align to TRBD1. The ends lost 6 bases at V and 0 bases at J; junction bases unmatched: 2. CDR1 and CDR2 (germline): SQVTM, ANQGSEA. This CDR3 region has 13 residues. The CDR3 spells CSVGTGLNTEAFF. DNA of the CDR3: TGCAGCGTGGGGACAGGGTTGAACACTGAAGCTTTCTTT.

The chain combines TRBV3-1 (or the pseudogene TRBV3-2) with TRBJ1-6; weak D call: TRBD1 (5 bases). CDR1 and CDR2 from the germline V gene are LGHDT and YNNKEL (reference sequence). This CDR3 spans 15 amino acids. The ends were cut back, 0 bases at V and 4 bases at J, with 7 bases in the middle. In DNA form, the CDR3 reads TGTGCCAGCAGCCAAGATTCAGGGTATAATTCACCCCTCCACTTT. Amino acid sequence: CASSQDSGYNSPLHF.

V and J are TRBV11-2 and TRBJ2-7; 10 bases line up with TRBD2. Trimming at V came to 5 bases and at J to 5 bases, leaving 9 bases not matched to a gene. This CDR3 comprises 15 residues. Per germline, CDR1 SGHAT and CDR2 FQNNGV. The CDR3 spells CASSTLAGGWDEQYF. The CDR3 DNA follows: TGTGCCAGCAGCACTTTAGCGGGAGGTTGGGACGAGCAGTACTTC.

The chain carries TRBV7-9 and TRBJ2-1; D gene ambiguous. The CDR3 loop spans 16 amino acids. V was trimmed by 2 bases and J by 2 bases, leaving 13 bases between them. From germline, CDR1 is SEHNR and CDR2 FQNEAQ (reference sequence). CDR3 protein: CASSLTFRKTYNEQFF. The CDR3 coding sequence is TGTGCCAGCAGCTTAACGTTCAGGAAAACCTACAATGAGCAGTTCTTC.

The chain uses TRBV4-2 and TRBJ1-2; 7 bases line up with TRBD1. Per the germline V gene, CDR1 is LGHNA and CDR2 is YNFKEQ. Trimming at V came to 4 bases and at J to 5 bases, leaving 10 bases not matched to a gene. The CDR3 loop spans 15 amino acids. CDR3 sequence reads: CASSPETGNNYGYTF. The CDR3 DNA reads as TGTGCCAGCAGCCCAGAGACAGGGAACAATTATGGCTACACCTTC.

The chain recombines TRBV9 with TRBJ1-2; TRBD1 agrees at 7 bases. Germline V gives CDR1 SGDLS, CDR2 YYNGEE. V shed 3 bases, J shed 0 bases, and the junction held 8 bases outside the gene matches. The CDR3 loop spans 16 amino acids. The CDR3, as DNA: TGTGCCAGCAGCGGGGGGACAGCATCCTCTAACTATGGCTACACCTTC. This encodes CASSGGTASSNYGYTF.

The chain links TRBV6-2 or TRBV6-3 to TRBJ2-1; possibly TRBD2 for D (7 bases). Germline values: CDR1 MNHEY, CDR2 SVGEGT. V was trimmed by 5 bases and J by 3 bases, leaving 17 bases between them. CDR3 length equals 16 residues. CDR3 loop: CASSNYLGGHYNEQFF. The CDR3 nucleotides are TGTGCCAGCAGTAACTACCTGGGGGGGCACTACAATGAGCAGTTCTTC.

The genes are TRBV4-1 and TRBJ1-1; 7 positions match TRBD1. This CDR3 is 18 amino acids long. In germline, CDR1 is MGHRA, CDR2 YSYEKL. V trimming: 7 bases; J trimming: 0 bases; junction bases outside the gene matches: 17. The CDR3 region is CASNHQEQGGILNTEAFF. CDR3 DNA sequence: TGCGCCAGCAACCACCAAGAGCAGGGGGGAATTTTGAACACTGAAGCTTTCTTT.

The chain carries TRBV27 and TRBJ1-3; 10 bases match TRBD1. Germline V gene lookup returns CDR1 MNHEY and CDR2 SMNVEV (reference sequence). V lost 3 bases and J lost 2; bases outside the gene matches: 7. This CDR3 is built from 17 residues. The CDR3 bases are TGTGCCAGCAGTTTTTCGGGACAGGGGCTTCCTGGAAACACCATATATTTT. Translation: CASSFSGQGLPGNTIYF.

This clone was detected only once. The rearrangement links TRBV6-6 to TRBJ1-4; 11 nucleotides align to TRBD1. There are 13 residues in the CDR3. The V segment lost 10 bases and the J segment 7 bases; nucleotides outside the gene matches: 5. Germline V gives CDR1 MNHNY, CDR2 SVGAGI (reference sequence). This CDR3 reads CATKDRGLEKLFF. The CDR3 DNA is TGTGCCACTAAGGACAGGGGGCTTGAAAAACTGTTTTTT.

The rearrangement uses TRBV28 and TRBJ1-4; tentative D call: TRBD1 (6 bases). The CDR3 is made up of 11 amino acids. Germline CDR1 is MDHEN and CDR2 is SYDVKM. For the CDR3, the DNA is TGTGACGGGACACCTAATGAAAAACTGTTTTTT. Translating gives CDGTPNEKLFF. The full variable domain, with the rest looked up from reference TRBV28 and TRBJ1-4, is DVKVTQSSRYLVKRTGEKVFLECVQDMDHENMFWYRQDPGLGLRLIYFSYDVKMKEKGDIPEGYSVSREKKERFSLILESASTNQTSMYLCDGTPNEKLFFGSGTQLSVL.

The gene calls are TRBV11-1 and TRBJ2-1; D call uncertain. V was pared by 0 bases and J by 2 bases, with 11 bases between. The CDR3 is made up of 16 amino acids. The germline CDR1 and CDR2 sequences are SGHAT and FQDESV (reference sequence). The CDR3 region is CASSLAGLLTYNEQFF. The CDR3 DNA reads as TGTGCCAGCAGCTTAGCCGGGTTATTAACCTACAATGAGCAGTTCTTC.

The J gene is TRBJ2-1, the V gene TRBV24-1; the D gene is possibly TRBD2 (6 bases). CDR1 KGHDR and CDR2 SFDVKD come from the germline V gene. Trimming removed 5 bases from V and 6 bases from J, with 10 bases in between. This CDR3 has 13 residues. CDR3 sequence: CATSVGRSNEQFF. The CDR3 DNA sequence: TGTGCCACCAGTGTCGGGAGAAGCAATGAGCAGTTCTTC.

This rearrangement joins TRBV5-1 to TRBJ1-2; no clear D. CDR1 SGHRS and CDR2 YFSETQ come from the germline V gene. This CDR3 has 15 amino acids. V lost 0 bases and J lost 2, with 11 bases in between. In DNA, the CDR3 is TGCGCCAGCAGCTTGGCCCTAGCTGGGAACTATGGCTACACCTTC. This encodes CASSLALAGNYGYTF.

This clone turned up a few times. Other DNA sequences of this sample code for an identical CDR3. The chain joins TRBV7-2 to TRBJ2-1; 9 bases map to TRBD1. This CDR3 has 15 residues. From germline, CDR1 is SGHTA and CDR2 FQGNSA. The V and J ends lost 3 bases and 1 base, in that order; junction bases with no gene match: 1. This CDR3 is CASSFDRGSYNEQFF. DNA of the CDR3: TGTGCCAGCAGCTTCGACAGGGGGTCCTACAATGAGCAGTTCTTC.